This T cell receptor (beta chain) was found in a study of shared clonotypes between healthy human individuals. Of note for this clone: Its antigen is currently unknown. Within the sample, other DNA sequences also encode this same CDR3.

The assay used deep level. Original processing notes: Filtering differed, since immunoSEQ gave only junction sequences and no quality scores. The assay was immunoSEQ multiplex PCR, and TCRdb's table has in-frame clones only and misses some. V and J calls and clone size are copied from that table; D and trimming were computed from the DNA. Among roughly 590,000 clones listed, about 95% were seen once. Trimming stripped 8 bases from V and 4 bases from J, with 8 bases between. CDR1 and CDR2 from the germline V gene are MDHEN and SYDVKM. This CDR3 contains 11 residues. Study-wide findings and caveats: Donors were few, which limited the genetic and exposure-history diversity represented.

Naive CD8 populations comprised CD45RO-negative cells positively selected for CCR7, excluding terminally differentiated effector memory CD45RA+ cells. The chain links TRBV28 to TRBJ1-1; D gene ambiguous. What was sequenced was naive CD8+ T cells sorted from blood. This receptor was identified in a woman under 40 in good health. Here the CDR3 reads CASREGTEAFF. Written as DNA, the CDR3 is TGTGCCAGCCGGGAGGGCACTGAAGCTTTCTTT.